Below are 9 T cell receptor beta chains sequenced from a single sample in a study of tumor-infiltrating lymphocytes in primary liver carcinoma (TCRdb year 2017). TCRdb names Illumina HiSeq 2500 as the instrument used. Starting from 500 to 650 ng total RNA, TCRbeta-specific cDNA was produced by reverse transcription with a constant-region primer and ProtoScript II reverse transcriptase. Construction of the TCRbeta libraries relied on three nested rounds of multiplex PCR, following a slightly modified ARM-PCR procedure. The first two PCR rounds used multiplex TRBV1-TRBV30 forward primers with a Cbeta reverse primer, each for roughly 11 cycles. TCRdb reanalyzed the raw reads on its own, using fastp at Q25 for trimming and MiXCR for clone calling, and kept in-frame beta chains. All rows with the same CDR3 protein become a single entry with the most common DNA and genes. The table for this sample lists nearly 200,000 distinct CDR3 sequences; around 60% of them were counted only once. The top ten hold approximately 6.6% of the sample.

TRIzol reagent was used to extract blood RNA from unsorted whole blood, while the DNeasy Blood & Tissue kit provided the germline DNA. What was sequenced was peripheral blood. These receptors were obtained from a woman aged 55-70 years with primary liver carcinoma and hepatitis B virus infection.

Notes on this clonotype: A much larger clone lies one base from this, so it may be a read error. This rearrangement joins TRBV6-5 to TRBJ1-2; D remains unclear. The CDR3 loop spans 13 amino acids. Germline CDR1 MNHEY, CDR2 SVGAGI. In DNA, the CDR3 is TGTGTCAGCAGATTTAGGACGGCCTATGGCTACACCTTC. Encoded protein: CVSRFRTAYGYTF.

This clonotype was recorded many times. V gene TRBV6-2 or TRBV6-3 combines with J gene TRBJ2-2; no firm D call. The V gene lost 11 bases and the J gene lost 6 bases, with 13 bases spanning the gap. The CDR3 is made up of 12 amino acids. CDR1 MNHEY and CDR2 SVGEGT come from the germline V gene. CDR3 in DNA: TGTGCCGGATTGACGCCGGCCGGGGAGCTGTTTTTT. Translating it yields CAGLTPAGELFF.

On this clonotype itself: This clone may be a read error of a much larger clone one base away. The V and J genes are TRBV5-4 and TRBJ1-1; D remains ambiguous. V was clipped by 2 bases and J by 6 bases, with 14 bases between them. The CDR3 runs to 14 residues. CDR1 and CDR2 from the germline V gene are SGHNT and YYREEE (reference sequence). Here the CDR3 DNA reads TGTGCCAGCAGCTTCAACCCCCCCGACGCTGAAGCTTTCTTT. Amino acids: CASSFNPPDAEAFF.

This clonotype was recorded only once. This chain connects TRBV29-1 to TRBJ2-3, with D possibly being TRBD1 (6 bases). This CDR3 has 14 residues. Trimming left V 7 bases short and J 15 bases short, with 29 bases between. CDR1 and CDR2 (germline): SQVTM, ANQGSEA. CDR3 loop: CSAPTGSSTDTHYF. DNA of the CDR3: TGCAGCGCTCCCACAGGGTCCAGCACAGATACACACTATTTT.

This clonotype was observed a handful of times. A junction boundary mismatches the germline segment, possibly from a read error. This chain connects TRBV12-3 or TRBV12-4 to TRBJ2-3; D may be TRBD2 (6 bases). CDR3 size: 12 residues. The CDR3 reads CAGSLGGETQYF. The CDR3 DNA follows: TGTGCCGGCAGTTTAGGCGGGGAGACGCAGTATTTT.

The V call is TRBV14, the J call TRBJ2-4; D not certain. V was pared by 0 bases and J by 6 bases, with 9 bases between. CDR1 is SGHDN, CDR2 FVKESK, per germline. CDR3 length: 14 amino acids. In DNA form, the CDR3 reads TGTGCCAGCAGCCAAGATAAGTACGGAAACATTCAGTACTTC. It is translated as CASSQDKYGNIQYF.

This clonotype showed up many times. The V gene is TRBV12-3 or TRBV12-4, the J gene TRBJ2-2; TRBD1 matches 8 bases. After removal of 3 bases from V and 5 bases from J, the junction contained 2 bases not matched to a gene. This CDR3 has 14 amino acids. Here the CDR3 DNA reads TGTGCCAGCAGTTTTCGACAGGGGACCGGGGAGCTGTTTTTT. Residues: CASSFRQGTGELFF.

This clonotype has a single count. A clone one base away is much larger, so this may be a read error. The missing conserved phenylalanine or tryptophan at the end of this CDR3 makes a read error likely. The chain links TRBV7-3 to TRBJ1-1; 8 bases are a match to TRBD1. Germline V lookup: CDR1 SGHTA, CDR2 FQGTGA. The V gene end was trimmed by 5 bases and the J gene end by 2 bases; junction bases not matched to a gene: 4. The CDR3 totals 14 residues. The CDR3 is CASSVDRGNTEAFI. CDR3 DNA: TGTGCCAGCAGCGTAGACAGGGGTAACACTGAAGCTTTCATT.

The chain couples TRBV7-9 to TRBJ1-1; no reliable D call. The CDR3 loop spans 13 amino acids. V lost 5 bases and J lost 6, with 13 bases in between. Germline CDR1 SEHNR, CDR2 FQNEAQ (reference sequence). The CDR3: CASSPSGSAEAFF. The CDR3 DNA follows: TGTGCCAGCAGCCCCTCGGGGTCTGCTGAAGCTTTCTTT. The whole variable domain, remainder taken from reference TRBV7-9 and TRBJ1-1, is DTGVSQNPRHKITKRGQNVTFRCDPISEHNRLYWYRQTLGQGPEFLTYFQNEAQLEKSRLLSDRFSAERPKGSFSTLEIQRTEQGDSAMYLCASSPSGSAEAFFGQGTRLTVV.